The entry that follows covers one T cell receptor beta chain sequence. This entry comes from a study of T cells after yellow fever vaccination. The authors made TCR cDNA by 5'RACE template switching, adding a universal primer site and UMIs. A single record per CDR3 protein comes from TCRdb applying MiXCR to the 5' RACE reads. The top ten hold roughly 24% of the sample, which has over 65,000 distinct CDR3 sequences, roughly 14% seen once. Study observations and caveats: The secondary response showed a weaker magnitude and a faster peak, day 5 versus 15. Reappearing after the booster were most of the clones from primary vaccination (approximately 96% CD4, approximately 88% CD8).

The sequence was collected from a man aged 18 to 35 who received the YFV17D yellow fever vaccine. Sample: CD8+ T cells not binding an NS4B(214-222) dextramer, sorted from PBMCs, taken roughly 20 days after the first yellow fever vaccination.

CDR3 loop: CASSSRDRRDTQYF. In DNA form, the CDR3 reads TGTGCCAGCAGCTCCCGGGACAGGAGAGATACGCAGTATTTT. The J gene is TRBJ2-3, the V gene TRBV7-9; 8 nucleotides match TRBD1. CDR3 length: 14 residues. The V segment lost 4 bases and the J segment 5 bases; nucleotides outside the gene matches: 5. Germline assignment: CDR1 SEHNR and CDR2 FQNEAQ (reference sequence).